This is a list of T cell receptor beta chains from one sample in a study of chemoradiotherapy in HPV16-positive cancers. Sequencing was performed with immunoSEQ multiplex PCR; in TCRdb, only in-frame clones are kept and a portion is missing. The sample carries about 29,000 clones, 91% recorded once. Material: blood, obtained from a patient who underwent chemoradiotherapy. The receptors come from a human donor with HPV-associated anogenital cancer. CDR3s include the opening cysteine and the closing phenylalanine or tryptophan. D genes are given only for firm matches. Clone size is not always given. Where it is, it says once, few, many or a class for expanded clones.

NA	NA	TRBV18	TRBJ2-5	CASSPPWRGGNQETQYF	TGTGCCAGCTCACCACCGTGGAGGGGGGGAAACCAAGAGACCCAGTACTTC
once	TRBD1	TRBV28	TRBJ2-2	CASSSTGGNTGELFF	TGTGCCAGCAGTTCCACAGGGGGAAACACCGGGGAGCTGTTTTTT
NA	NA	TRBV30	TRBJ2-7	CAWSVAAPYEQYF	TGTGCCTGGAGTGTAGCGGCCCCCTACGAGCAGTACTTC
few	NA	TRBV7-9	TRBJ1-1	CASSFARNTEAFF	TGTGCCAGCAGCTTTGCACGTAACACTGAAGCTTTCTTT
NA	TRBD1	TRBV2	TRBJ2-5	CATEGTAKETQYF	TGTGCCACCGAGGGGACAGCAAAAGAGACCCAGTACTTC
NA	NA	TRBV6-5	TRBJ1-6	CASSYLNNSPLHF	TGTGCCAGCAGTTACTTGAATAATTCACCCCTCCACTTT
NA	NA	TRBV5-4	TRBJ1-2	CASSFGQGGYGYTF	TGTGCCAGCAGCTTCGGGCAGGGAGGCTATGGCTACACCTTC
NA	TRBD1	TRBV4-2	TRBJ1-6	CASSHAQGDWNSPLHF	TGTGCCAGCAGCCATGCACAGGGGGACTGGAATTCACCCCTCCACTTT
NA	TRBD1	TRBV6-5	TRBJ1-1	CASSYLGQGQKAFF	TGTGCCAGCAGTTACCTAGGACAGGGCCAAAAAGCTTTCTTT
NA	NA	TRBV28	TRBJ1-5	CASSVGGGQSQHF	TGTGCCAGCAGTGTAGGGGGGGGCCAGTCCCAGCATTTT
NA	NA	TRBV4-3	TRBJ1-2	CASSQDRTRGNYGYTF	TGCGCCAGCAGCCAGGACCGGACCAGGGGAAACTATGGCTACACCTTC
NA	NA	TRBV7-8	TRBJ1-3	CASSLAGVSGNTIYF	TGTGCCAGCAGCTTAGCCGGAGTCTCTGGAAACACCATATATTTT
NA	NA	TRBV28	TRBJ1-5	CASRGRGYQPQHF	TGTGCCAGCAGGGGGAGGGGGTATCAGCCCCAGCATTTT
NA	NA	TRBV7-2	TRBJ2-1	CASSLGRQNEQFF	TGTGCCAGCAGCTTAGGGAGGCAAAATGAGCAGTTCTTC
NA	NA	TRBV4-1	TRBJ1-4	CASSQAFGGEGHEKLFF	TGCGCCAGCAGCCAAGCGTTCGGGGGGGAAGGGCATGAAAAACTGTTTTTT
once	NA	TRBV5-6	TRBJ2-5	CASSLGQGVRETQYF	TGTGCCAGCAGCTTGGGTCAGGGCGTGAGGGAGACCCAGTACTTC
NA	TRBD2	TRBV5-1	TRBJ2-3	CASSIGLAGGADTQYF	TGCGCCAGCAGCATCGGACTAGCGGGGGGCGCAGATACGCAGTATTTT
NA	TRBD2	TRBV7-9	TRBJ2-3	CASSWAGGSGTDTQYF	TGTGCCAGCAGCTGGGCGGGAGGATCGGGCACAGATACGCAGTATTTT
NA	TRBD2	TRBV5-6	TRBJ2-5	CASRYVAGETQYF	TGTGCCAGCAGATATGTAGCGGGAGAGACCCAGTACTTC
once	NA	TRBV5-5	TRBJ1-5	CASRWDLNQPQHF	TGTGCCAGCAGGTGGGATCTCAATCAGCCCCAGCATTTT
NA	TRBD1	TRBV2	TRBJ2-1	CASRTGYNEQFF	TGTGCCAGCCGGACAGGGTACAATGAGCAGTTCTTC
NA	NA	TRBV4-3	TRBJ2-7	CASSQDRAGFYEQYF	TGCGCCAGCAGCCAAGATAGGGCAGGGTTCTACGAGCAGTACTTC
NA	NA	TRBV4-1	TRBJ2-5	CASSQGLAVQETQYF	TGCGCCAGCAGCCAAGGCCTAGCAGTGCAAGAGACCCAGTACTTC
NA	NA	TRBV27	TRBJ1-1	CASSLSNGVGTEAFF	TGTGCCAGCAGTTTATCGAACGGGGTGGGCACTGAAGCTTTCTTT
NA	NA	TRBV6-6	TRBJ1-4	CASRLYIDSTNEKLFF	TGTGCCAGCAGACTCTATATAGACTCAACTAATGAAAAACTGTTTTTT
NA	NA	TRBV19	TRBJ2-2	CASSIPGVRTGELFF	TGTGCCAGTAGTATCCCAGGGGTTAGGACCGGGGAGCTGTTTTTT
NA	NA	TRBV7-7	TRBJ2-2	CASSPRNAAGELFF	TGTGCTAGCAGCCCGAGAAACGCAGCCGGGGAGCTGTTTTTT
NA	NA	TRBV5-1	TRBJ2-2	CASSLGTRVHTGELFF	TGCGCCAGCAGCCTAGGGACAAGGGTCCACACCGGGGAGCTGTTTTTT
NA	NA	TRBV29-1	TRBJ2-7	CSVGSSYEQYF	TGCAGCGTTGGGAGCTCCTACGAGCAGTACTTC
few	NA	TRBV27	TRBJ2-3	CASSFAITDTQYF	TGTGCCAGCAGTTTCGCCATCACAGATACGCAGTATTTT
NA	TRBD2	TRBV11-2	TRBJ2-7	CASSPGRVSRKVYEQYF	TGTGCCAGCAGCCCAGGGAGGGTTAGCCGCAAAGTATACGAGCAGTACTTC
NA	TRBD2	TRBV4-1	TRBJ2-7	CASSQDQAGGLTLYEQYF	TGCGCCAGCAGCCAAGATCAAGCGGGAGGATTAACTCTCTACGAGCAGTACTTC
NA	TRBD1	TRBV28	TRBJ2-1	CASKPMTGYNEQFF	TGTGCCAGCAAACCCATGACAGGGTACAATGAGCAGTTCTTC
few	NA	TRBV19	TRBJ1-5	CASSITRLEDQPQHF	TGTGCCAGTAGTATAACCCGGTTGGAGGATCAGCCCCAGCATTTT
NA	TRBD2	TRBV5-1	TRBJ2-7	CASSLVGGGPYEQYF	TGCGCCAGCAGCTTGGTTGGCGGGGGGCCTTACGAGCAGTACTTC
NA	NA	TRBV7-8	TRBJ2-5	CASSLKMQETQYF	TGTGCCAGCAGCTTGAAGATGCAAGAGACCCAGTACTTC
NA	NA	TRBV21-1	TRBJ2-7	CASIPGQGLCSGRNYEQYF	TGTGCCAGCATCCCGGGACAGGGTTTGTGTAGCGGGAGAAATTACGAGCAGTACTTC
NA	TRBD1	TRBV15	TRBJ2-2	CATSQGAPNTGELFF	TGTGCCACCAGCCAGGGGGCTCCTAACACCGGGGAGCTGTTTTTT
NA	TRBD2	TRBV15	TRBJ2-1	CATSRADSGTTYNEQFF	TGTGCCACCAGCAGAGCAGACAGCGGGACCACCTACAATGAGCAGTTCTTC
NA	TRBD1	TRBV27	TRBJ1-4	CASSLGQAATNEKLFF	TGTGCCAGCAGTTTGGGACAGGCGGCAACTAATGAAAAACTGTTTTTT
NA	NA	TRBV7-9	TRBJ2-7	CASSLLQGGEQYF	TGTGCCAGCAGCTTATTACAGGGTGGTGAGCAGTACTTC
NA	NA	TRBV5-1	TRBJ2-2	CASSLESTGELFF	TGCGCCAGCAGCTTGGAGTCCACCGGGGAGCTGTTTTTT
NA	NA	TRBV27	TRBJ1-5	CASKGPGLNQPQHF	TGTGCCAGCAAGGGTCCTGGACTCAATCAGCCCCAGCATTTT
NA	NA	TRBV29-1	TRBJ1-2	CSVDWQGNYGYTF	TGCAGCGTTGACTGGCAGGGTAACTATGGCTACACCTTC
NA	NA	TRBV4-1	TRBJ1-2	CASSQAPGVPYGYTF	TGCGCCAGCAGCCAAGCCCCGGGGGTCCCCTATGGCTACACCTTC
NA	TRBD1	TRBV6-6	TRBJ1-2	CASRPGQGNYGYTF	TGTGCCAGCAGGCCAGGACAGGGCAACTATGGCTACACCTTC
NA	NA	TRBV9	TRBJ2-3	CASSPGQYTDTQYF	TGTGCCAGCAGCCCCGGACAGTACACAGATACGCAGTATTTT
NA	NA	TRBV6-6	TRBJ1-1	CASSYSGHRDTEAFF	TGTGCCAGCAGTTACTCGGGACATCGGGACACTGAAGCTTTCTTT
once	NA	TRBV27	TRBJ2-7	CASSSRLDPTEQYF	TGTGCCAGCAGTTCCCGACTAGACCCTACGGAGCAGTACTTC
NA	NA	TRBV6-5	TRBJ1-1	CASSSTVEAFF	TGTGCCAGCAGTTCCACGGTCGAAGCTTTCTTT
NA	NA	TRBV5-6	TRBJ2-6	CASSLVGTGANVLTF	TGTGCCAGCAGCTTGGTGGGGACTGGGGCCAACGTCCTGACTTTC
NA	NA	TRBV5-6	TRBJ2-7	CASSLGGPTYEQYF	TGTGCCAGCAGCTTGGGAGGGCCCACCTACGAGCAGTACTTC
NA	NA	TRBV6-6	TRBJ1-3	CASFMGVSHTIYF	TGTGCCAGCTTTATGGGTGTATCACACACCATATATTTT
NA	NA	TRBV4-3	TRBJ2-3	CASSQLGGGPAGTDTQYF	TGCGCCAGCAGCCAGCTAGGGGGGGGGCCCGCCGGCACAGATACGCAGTATTTT